A selection of T cell receptor beta chains follows, all from one sample in a study of cytomegalovirus exposure and HLA in healthy donors. Data came from immunoSEQ multiplex PCR; TCRdb stores just in-frame clones and leaves some out. The profile covers some 90,000 clones, with around 67% appearing a single time and 2% to 2.5% taken by the ten largest. The material sequenced was PBMCs. These receptors were collected from a man aged 45-65 years in good health and CMV-seronegative. CDR3s include the opening cysteine and the closing phenylalanine or tryptophan. The D gene is left open where the match is weak. Clone size is shown for a subset of rows, as once, few, many or a class of expanded clone.

V	length	D	J	size	DNA	CDR3
TRBV5-1	14	.	TRBJ2-7	.	TGCGCCAGCAGCTACAGGACAGCGTCCTACGAGCAGTACTTC	CASSYRTASYEQYF
TRBV5-1	17	TRBD1	TRBJ2-3	.	TGCGCCAGCAGCTGGGGGGACAGGGTCGCTAGCACAGATACGCAGTATTTT	CASSWGDRVASTDTQYF
TRBV6-1	14	.	TRBJ1-1	.	TGTGCCAGCAGGGCAGGGGTAAAGGGTACTGAAGCTTTCTTT	CASRAGVKGTEAFF
TRBV4-2	18	TRBD1	TRBJ1-1	.	TGTGCCAGCAGCTTTGGGGCCAATCGGGGTCAGGGGGCCTCTGAAGCTTTCTTT	CASSFGANRGQGASEAFF
TRBV28	17	TRBD1	TRBJ1-1	.	TGTGCCAGCAGTTTCGGGACAGCCCCGGGGATGAACACTGAAGCTTTCTTT	CASSFGTAPGMNTEAFF
TRBV6-4	14	TRBD2	TRBJ2-3	.	TGTGCCAGCAGTGATAGCGGGGGCACAGATACGCAGTATTTT	CASSDSGGTDTQYF
TRBV19	15	TRBD2	TRBJ2-7	few	TGTGCCAGTAGTAAGGCGTCCGGGGGGGCCTACGAGCAGTACTTC	CASSKASGGAYEQYF
TRBV5-6	14	.	TRBJ2-5	.	TGTGCCAGCAGCCCGCGGGTCGGGGGAGAGACCCAGTACTTC	CASSPRVGGETQYF
TRBV28	17	.	TRBJ2-5	.	TGTGCCAGCAGTCCCCCCCAGGGGCGCGCGGCGGGAGAGACCCAGTACTTC	CASSPPQGRAAGETQYF
TRBV18	15	TRBD1	TRBJ1-1	few	TGTGCCAGCTCACCAGAAGGGGGCGGAAGGACTGAAGCTTTCTTT	CASSPEGGGRTEAFF
TRBV27	17	.	TRBJ2-6	.	TGTGCCAGCAGTGTCAATTTCAGGTTCTCTGGGGCCAACGTCCTGACTTTC	CASSVNFRFSGANVLTF
TRBV6-5	13	.	TRBJ1-2	.	TGTGCCAGCAGCTACGGCTTCGACTATGGCTACACCTTC	CASSYGFDYGYTF
TRBV6-1	13	.	TRBJ1-1	.	TGTGCCAGCATGGGGGCGTTCCTAACTGAAGCTTTCTTT	CASMGAFLTEAFF
TRBV28	14	TRBD2	TRBJ2-7	.	TGTGCCAGCACCCCCACGGGACTAGCGGGCCAGCAGTACTTC	CASTPTGLAGQQYF
TRBV20-1	11	.	TRBJ2-1	.	TGCAGTGCCAATTTCGCAGGGGAGCAGTTCTTC	CSANFAGEQFF
TRBV7-6	13	.	TRBJ1-1	.	TGTGCCAGCAGCTCCGACCGGGGCACTGAAGCTTTCTTT	CASSSDRGTEAFF
TRBV20-1	11	.	TRBJ1-1	.	TGCAGTGCTAGGGAGGGCACTGAAGCTTTCTTT	CSAREGTEAFF
TRBV30	13	TRBD2	TRBJ2-5	.	TGTGCCCGGGGGGAAGGGGAAACGGAGACCCAGTACTTC	CARGEGETETQYF
TRBV28	12	.	TRBJ1-2	.	TGTGCCGGCAGTGTGGGACTCTTTGGCTACACCTTC	CAGSVGLFGYTF
TRBV10-2	14	TRBD2	TRBJ2-5	.	TGCGCCAGCTCTTCTGCTAGCGGGGGGGAGACCCAGTACTTC	CASSSASGGETQYF
TRBV6-1	14	.	TRBJ1-2	.	TGTGCCAGCAGTGAACTAGCACAGGGCTATGGCTACACCTTC	CASSELAQGYGYTF
TRBV28	14	TRBD1	TRBJ1-5	few	TGTGCCAGCAGTTCGACAGGGCGAGTGCAGCCCCAGCATTTT	CASSSTGRVQPQHF
TRBV15	16	TRBD2	TRBJ2-1	once	TGTGCCACCAGCAGAGCCGCGAGCGGGATCTGGGGTGAGCAGTTCTTC	CATSRAASGIWGEQFF
TRBV25-1	14	TRBD2	TRBJ2-7	.	TGTGCCAGCCGTACCGGGACTAGCTCCTACGAGCAGTACTTC	CASRTGTSSYEQYF
TRBV11-2	13	.	TRBJ1-2	.	TGTGCCAGCAGCTTTGCCCAGGGCCATGGCTACACCTTC	CASSFAQGHGYTF
TRBV28	16	.	TRBJ2-1	.	TGTGCCAGCAGTCCCCCGGGAGGGGGCTTGAGGAATGAGCAGTTCTTC	CASSPPGGGLRNEQFF
TRBV7-9	15	TRBD1	TRBJ2-2	.	TGTGCCAGCAGCTTAAACAGGGGGAACACCGGGGAGCTGTTTTTT	CASSLNRGNTGELFF
TRBV9	17	TRBD2	TRBJ2-2	.	TGTGCCAGCAGCCGAAACCTAGCGGGAGACAACACCGGGGAGCTGTTTTTT	CASSRNLAGDNTGELFF
TRBV7-2	12	.	TRBJ2-3	.	TGTGCCAGCAGCCTTTACACAGATACGCAGTATTTT	CASSLYTDTQYF
TRBV7-9	15	TRBD1	TRBJ1-5	.	TGTGCCAGCAGCCCGCGGGACAGGGATAAGCAGCCCCAGCATTTT	CASSPRDRDKQPQHF
TRBV27	15	TRBD1	TRBJ2-2	.	TGTGCCAGCAGACGCACCGGGACAGGGACCGGGGAGCTGTTTTTT	CASRRTGTGTGELFF
TRBV19	17	TRBD2	TRBJ2-3	few	TGTGCCAGTACAGGACTAGCGGGAGCCCCTAGCACAGATACGCAGTATTTT	CASTGLAGAPSTDTQYF
TRBV5-1	17	.	TRBJ2-1	.	TGCGCCAGCAAAGGGAGCTCCTTTCGAGTGGGTGGCAATGAGCAGTTCTTC	CASKGSSFRVGGNEQFF
TRBV11-2	14	TRBD2	TRBJ2-5	.	TGTGCCAGCAGCTTCCGACTAGCCTCAGAGACCCAGTACTTC	CASSFRLASETQYF